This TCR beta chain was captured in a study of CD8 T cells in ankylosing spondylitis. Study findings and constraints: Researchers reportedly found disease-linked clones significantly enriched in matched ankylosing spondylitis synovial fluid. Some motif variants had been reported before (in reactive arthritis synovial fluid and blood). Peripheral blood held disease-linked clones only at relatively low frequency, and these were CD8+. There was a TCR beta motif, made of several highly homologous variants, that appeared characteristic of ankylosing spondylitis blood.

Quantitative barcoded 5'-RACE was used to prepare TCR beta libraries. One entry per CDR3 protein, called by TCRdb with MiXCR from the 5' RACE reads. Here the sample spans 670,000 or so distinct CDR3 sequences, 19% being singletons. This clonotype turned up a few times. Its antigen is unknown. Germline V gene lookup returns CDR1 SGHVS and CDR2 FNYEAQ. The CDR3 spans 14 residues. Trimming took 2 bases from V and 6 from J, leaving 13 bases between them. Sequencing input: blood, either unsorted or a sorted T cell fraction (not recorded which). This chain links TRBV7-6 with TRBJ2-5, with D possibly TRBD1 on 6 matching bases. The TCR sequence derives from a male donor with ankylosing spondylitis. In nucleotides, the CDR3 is TGTGCCAGCAGCTTAATCCACAGGGTAAAGACCCAGTACTTC. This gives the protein CASSLIHRVKTQYF.